This passage covers 25 T cell receptor beta chains from one sample sequenced in a study of Graves' ophthalmopathy and Graves' hyperthyroidism. The authors amplified TCR beta CDR3 regions, and they did so from RNA transcripts for repertoire sequencing. A first-round RT-PCR used HTBI primers, followed by a second-round multiplex PCR. TCRdb redid the calling of the multiplex PCR reads with MiXCR, one entry per CDR3 protein. The sample holds 620,000 or so distinct CDR3 sequences, approximately 22% seen once. The material sequenced was peripheral blood. The source is a woman between 18 and 29 years old with stable Graves' hyperthyroidism. Some clones in this sample may be carry-over from other donors' samples.

This clonotype was observed at least ten times. The chain carries TRBV12-3 or TRBV12-4 and TRBJ2-6; D call uncertain. Trimming stripped 3 bases from V and 8 bases from J, with 8 bases between. CDR3 size: 13 residues. The CDR3 DNA reads as TGTGCCAGCAGTTTTCAACAGCCCAACGTCCTGACTTTC. This codes for CASSFQQPNVLTF.

Ten or more counts support this clonotype. The V and J genes are TRBV12-3 or TRBV12-4 and TRBJ2-5, with D possibly being TRBD2 (5 bases). This CDR3 has 13 residues. V lost 2 bases and J 9 bases, leaving 13 bases between the germline ends. The CDR3 DNA reads as TGTGCCAGCAGTTTAATGGAGGTTATGGCCCAGTACTTC. This sequence encodes CASSLMEVMAQYF.

The rearrangement joins TRBV15 to TRBJ1-1, with D possibly matching TRBD1 (5 bases). The CDR3 sequence is 15 residues long. CDR1 and CDR2 (germline): LNHNV, YYDKDF (reference sequence). V was cut by 1 base and J by 3 bases, with 12 bases left in between. CDR3 bases: TGTGCCACCAGCAGAGCACCAGGGCTGGACACTGAAGCTTTCTTT. As protein: CATSRAPGLDTEAFF.

The chain's CDR3 is CSARRLAGAQETQYF. Here the CDR3 DNA reads TGCAGTGCTCGAAGACTAGCGGGGGCCCAAGAGACCCAGTACTTC. This sequence joins TRBV20-1 and TRBJ2-5; 12 nucleotides align to TRBD2. This CDR3 is built from 15 residues. V lost 5 bases and J lost 1; bases outside the gene matches: 5. The germline gives CDR1 DFQATT, CDR2 SNEGSKA (reference sequence).

There are many counts of this clonotype. J is TRBJ2-3 and V is TRBV7-2; 9 bases are a match to TRBD1. Germline trimming cut 10 bases from V and 6 bases from J; bases unmatched to any gene: 11. The CDR3 spans 14 residues. The germline V gene encodes CDR1 SGHTA and CDR2 FQGNSA. CDR3 sequence: CAIRDRVSADTQYF. As DNA, the CDR3 is TGTGCCATCCGGGACAGGGTATCAGCCGATACGCAGTATTTT.

The chain employs TRBV7-3 and TRBJ1-1, with unresolved D. The CDR3 loop spans 13 amino acids. CDR1 is SGHTA, CDR2 FQGTGA, per germline. V lost 5 bases and J 4 bases, leaving 11 bases between the germline ends. The DNA of the CDR3 is TGTGCCAGCAGCCAAACGACGGCCACTGAAGCTTTCTTT. Protein sequence: CASSQTTATEAFF.

The gene calls are TRBV12-3 or TRBV12-4 and TRBJ1-6, with 7 bases fitting TRBD1. The trim removed 6 bases at V and 7 bases at J, leaving 9 bases unmatched. This CDR3 is built from 15 residues. CDR3 residues: CASSPMGQTNSPLHF. DNA for the CDR3: TGTGCCAGCAGCCCGATGGGACAGACCAATTCACCCCTCCACTTT.

Details on this clonotype: A much larger clone lies a single base off, so this may be a read error. This chain links TRBV12-5 with TRBJ2-2; 9 bases are shared with TRBD1. Germline CDR1 reads LGHNT; CDR2 reads FRNRAP. This CDR3 contains 15 residues. CDR3 amino acids: CARGLGQGNTGELFF. The DNA of the CDR3 is TGTGCTCGTGGTTTGGGACAGGGGAACACCGGGGAGCTGTTTTTT.

In this sample, this clonotype turned up many times. The V gene is TRBV30, the J gene TRBJ1-6, with a possible D match to TRBD1 (6 bases). Germline loops: CDR1 GTSNPN, CDR2 SVGIG (reference sequence). This CDR3 is 12 amino acids long. Trimming removed 3 bases at V and 11 bases at J, with 11 bases between. CDR3 loop: CAWRQGGTPLHF. In DNA, the CDR3 is TGTGCCTGGAGACAGGGAGGGACACCCCTCCACTTT.

The V call is TRBV19, the J call TRBJ2-7, with a tentative D call TRBD2 (7 bases). Germline-derived CDR1 and CDR2 are LNHDA and SQIVND (reference sequence). Trimming took off 2 bases at V and 3 bases at J, with 17 bases between the two ends. The CDR3 is 16 amino acids. The CDR3 reads CASSIRGGSANYEQYF. Here the CDR3 DNA reads TGTGCCAGTAGTATACGCGGGGGCAGTGCCAACTACGAGCAGTACTTC.

This clonotype was seen many times. This sequence joins TRBV28 and TRBJ2-2; D possibly corresponds to TRBD1 (5 bases). Germline V CDR1 and CDR2: MDHEN, SYDVKM. The CDR3 has 15 residues. V lost 3 bases to trimming and J lost 2 bases, with 10 bases between them. The CDR3 coding sequence is TGTGCCAGCAGTTTGGGGCAGTTCAACACCGGGGAGCTGTTTTTT. Translating it yields CASSLGQFNTGELFF. Together with reference TRBV28 and TRBJ2-2, the CDR3 gives the full variable domain: DVKVTQSSRYLVKRTGEKVFLECVQDMDHENMFWYRQDPGLGLRLIYFSYDVKMKEKGDIPEGYSVSREKKERFSLILESASTNQTSMYLCASSLGQFNTGELFFGEGSRLTVL.

This clonotype was seen at least ten times. CDR3 in amino acids: CASAGRAFSNSNQPQHF. For the CDR3, the DNA is TGTGCCAGTGCGGGCAGGGCATTTTCTAATAGCAATCAGCCCCAGCATTTT. The rearrangement links TRBV19 to TRBJ1-5; TRBD1 is a possible D gene (5 bases). The germline V gene encodes CDR1 LNHDA and CDR2 SQIVND (reference sequence). V was pared by 8 bases and J by 0 bases, with 20 bases between. The CDR3 loop spans 17 amino acids.

V is TRBV4-1 and J is TRBJ2-6; D is uncertain. V lost 3 bases to trimming and J lost 0 bases, with 9 bases between them. The CDR3 sequence is 16 residues long. Germline V gene data show CDR1 as MGHRA and CDR2 as YSYEKL. The chain's CDR3 is CASSQGIVSGANVLTF. CDR3 in DNA: TGCGCCAGCAGCCAGGGCATTGTCTCTGGGGCCAACGTCCTGACTTTC.

In its sample, this clonotype was seen many times. The rearrangement uses TRBV28 and TRBJ1-1, with TRBD1 matching over 8 bases. CDR1 is MDHEN and CDR2 is SYDVKM in the germline V gene. This CDR3 comprises 14 residues. V was clipped by 6 bases and J by 4 bases; unmatched bases: 7. CDR3 sequence: CASSPRGLGTEAFF. The CDR3 coding sequence is TGTGCCAGCAGCCCCAGGGGGCTGGGCACTGAAGCTTTCTTT.

This chain uses TRBV7-2 with TRBJ2-7; D uncertain. The CDR3 is made up of 13 amino acids. Per germline, CDR1 SGHTA and CDR2 FQGNSA. The V end was cut by 8 bases, the J end by 4 bases, with 15 bases between. CDR3 region: CASGPPSDYEQYF. The CDR3 nucleotides are TGTGCCAGCGGGCCTCCCAGCGATTACGAGCAGTACTTC. The variable domain in full, completed from reference TRBV7-2 and TRBJ2-7, reads GAGVSQSPSNKVTEKGKDVELRCDPISGHTALYWYRQSLGQGLEFLIYFQGNSAPDKSGLPSDRFSAERTGGSVSTLTIQRTQQEDSAVYLCASGPPSDYEQYFGPGTRLTVT.

Note on this clonotype: Being one base from a much bigger clone, this may be a read error. The chain uses TRBV19 and TRBJ2-7; 10 positions match TRBD2. J was trimmed by 7 bases and V by 5 bases; bases with no gene match: 14. Germline lookup yields CDR1 LNHDA and CDR2 SQIVND (reference sequence). This CDR3 is 16 amino acids long. The CDR3 bases are TGTGCCAGTAGTGTCGAGTCTAGCGGGGGTCGTATGGAGCAGTACTTC. Protein sequence: CASSVESSGGRMEQYF.

In regard to this clonotype: This may stem from a read error, because a much larger clone lies one nucleotide away. The chain links TRBV19 to TRBJ1-2, with unresolved D. This CDR3 is built from 12 residues. CDR1 is LNHDA, CDR2 SQIVND, per germline (reference sequence). As DNA, the CDR3 is TGTGCCAGTAGTATACAAGCCTATGGCCACACCTTC. Translated: CASSIQAYGHTF.

The chain couples TRBV28 to TRBJ2-2, with D perhaps matching TRBD1 (8 bases). Germline V gene data show CDR1 as MDHEN and CDR2 as SYDVKM. The CDR3 runs to 16 residues. Trimming pared 4 bases from V and 3 bases from J, leaving 15 bases between. CDR3 sequence reads: CASSSAGTGYTGELFF. CDR3 in DNA: TGTGCCAGCAGTTCAGCGGGGACAGGATACACCGGGGAGCTGTTTTTT.

This clonotype has at least ten counts. This sequence joins TRBV29-1 and TRBJ1-1; D is uncertain. The CDR3 sequence is 12 residues long. Per germline, CDR1 SQVTM and CDR2 ANQGSEA. The V gene lost 6 bases and the J gene lost 1 base, with 9 bases spanning the gap. The CDR3 DNA follows: TGCAGCGTAACTGAGGGGAACACTGAAGCTTTCTTT. This translates into CSVTEGNTEAFF.

The CDR3 loop reads CASSEALKGDTYEQYF. DNA of the CDR3: TGTGCCAGCAGTGAAGCGCTGAAAGGGGACACTTACGAGCAGTACTTC. The chain recombines TRBV6-1 with TRBJ2-7; perhaps TRBD1 as D (6 bases). The germline V gene encodes CDR1 MNHNS and CDR2 SASEGT. Trimming shortened V by 0 bases and J by 4 bases, and 16 bases separated the two germline ends. The CDR3 totals 16 residues.

In its sample, this clonotype was seen many times. The J gene is TRBJ2-2, the V gene TRBV28, with D unresolved. V lost 3 bases to trimming and J lost 7 bases, with 3 bases between them. Germline assignment: CDR1 MDHEN and CDR2 SYDVKM. The length of the CDR3 is 11 residues. DNA of the CDR3: TGTGCCAGCAGTTTGGACGGGGAGCTGTTTTTT. Amino acids: CASSLDGELFF.

This clonotype was seen ten or more times. The V call is TRBV19, the J call TRBJ1-5; D remains ambiguous. From germline, CDR1 is LNHDA and CDR2 SQIVND (reference sequence). The length of the CDR3 is 14 residues. Trimming took off 4 bases at V and 0 bases at J, with 7 bases between the two ends. The CDR3 reads CASSRQLSNQPQHF. The CDR3 nucleotides read TGTGCCAGTAGTAGACAACTTAGCAATCAGCCCCAGCATTTT.

J is TRBJ1-1 and V is TRBV6-2 or TRBV6-3, with 7 bases that match TRBD1. This CDR3 has 16 residues. Germline V lookup: CDR1 MNHEY, CDR2 SVGEGT. With V trimmed by 8 bases and J by 4 bases, 16 bases remained unmatched. The CDR3 sequence: CASGRTGEEGPTEAFF. The CDR3 region has the DNA TGTGCCAGCGGACGTACAGGGGAGGAGGGACCCACTGAAGCTTTCTTT.

V usage is TRBV6-1 and J usage is TRBJ2-2, with a possible D match to TRBD1 (5 bases). Germline V lookup: CDR1 MNHNS, CDR2 SASEGT. With 7 bases removed from V and 4 bases from J, the gap between germline ends came to 13 bases. The CDR3 loop spans 14 amino acids. This CDR3 is CASTPRQITGELFF. The DNA of the CDR3 is TGTGCCAGCACCCCTCGACAGATCACCGGGGAGCTGTTTTTT.

In its sample, this clonotype was seen many times. The rearrangement links TRBV12-3 or TRBV12-4 to TRBJ1-1; TRBD1 aligns across 9 bases. The CDR3 runs 14 residues. V shed 6 bases and J 6 bases; nucleotides not matched to a gene: 8. CDR3: CASSSRDRVAEAFF. The DNA of the CDR3 is TGTGCCAGCAGCTCCCGGGACAGGGTTGCTGAAGCTTTCTTT.